Reported below is one T cell receptor (beta chain). These data are taken from a study of PD-L1 blockade in urothelial cancer. About the study: At some point between 2013 and 2015, patients got going on atezolizumab, taking 1,200 mg intravenously every 3 weeks.

Assay: immunoSEQ multiplex PCR; the TCRdb copy retains only in-frame clones and omits some. The sample records 70,000 to 75,000 clones, around 80% being singletons. This sample comprised PBMCs, obtained around atezolizumab (anti-PD-L1) treatment. This clonotype originated in a man between 65 and 80 years old with urothelial cancer.

In DNA form, the CDR3 reads TGTGCCAGTACCCCGACAGGTTACACAGATACGCAGTATTTT. This gives the protein CASTPTGYTDTQYF. The chain employs TRBV19 and TRBJ2-3; the D gene is possibly TRBD1 (6 bases). From germline, CDR1 is LNHDA and CDR2 SQIVND (reference sequence). The CDR3 totals 14 residues. With 7 bases removed from V and 2 bases from J, the gap between germline ends came to 13 bases.